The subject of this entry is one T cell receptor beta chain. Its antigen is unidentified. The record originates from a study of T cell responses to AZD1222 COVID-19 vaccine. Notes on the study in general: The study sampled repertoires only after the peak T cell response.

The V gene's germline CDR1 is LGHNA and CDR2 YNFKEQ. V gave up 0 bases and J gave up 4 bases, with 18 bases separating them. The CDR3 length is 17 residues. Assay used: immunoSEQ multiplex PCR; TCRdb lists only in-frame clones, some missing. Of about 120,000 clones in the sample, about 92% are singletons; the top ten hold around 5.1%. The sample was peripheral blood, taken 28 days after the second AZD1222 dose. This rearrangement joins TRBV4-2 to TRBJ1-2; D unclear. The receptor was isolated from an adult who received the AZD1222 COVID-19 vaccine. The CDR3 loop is CASSQDSEGGRAYGYTF. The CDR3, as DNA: TGTGCCAGCAGCCAAGATTCGGAGGGCGGGAGAGCCTATGGCTACACCTTC.